The present T cell receptor beta chain was sequenced within a study of T cells after posttransplantation cyclophosphamide (dated by TCRdb to the mid-2010s). About the full investigation: Using TRB sequencing, the study followed how the T cell repertoire reconstituted after myeloablative bone marrow transplantation in which posttransplantation cyclophosphamide served as GVHD prophylaxis. Antigen receptor sequencing covered samples from a few dozen PTCy-treated patients and about 17 of their related bone marrow donors. Blood from every one of the roughly 33 PTCy patients who had 1-year posttransplant specimens underwent TRB sequencing. In 3 patients, TRB sequencing was also performed on up to roughly 3 more blood samples taken 2 to 5.2 years after transplant, and in several patients, pretransplant blood was also TRB-sequenced. Because TRA and TRB clonality were tightly correlated in several samples, subsequent TCR analyses were focused on TRB only. Public TRB sequences were checked against a database of over 3,000 sequences associated with responses to pathogens, tumor antigens, self-antigens and alloantigens. General findings and caveats noted by the study authors: At 1-2 months, donor-recipient similarity was low but rose over the first year, and the later blood repertoires were often dominated by donor CD8+ memory clones. The TRB repertoires of T cells infiltrating skin or the GI tract showed only limited overlap with the TRB repertoires found in blood. Across 40 to 55 patients, TRB clonality was highly associated with recipient CMV seropositivity and CMV reactivation, and diversity in PTCy patients was similar to diversity in CNI/methotrexate controls.

Genomic DNA was used for TRB sequencing, which was performed with the immunoSEQ assay at survey resolution or with the hsTCRB kit. The published analysis was carried out like this. The immunoSEQ software handled the initial read processing, while the LymphoSeq R package was used for the repertoire analyses. Clonality was computed as 1 minus normalized Shannon entropy, and a Gini coefficient was also calculated for each TRB dataset. Phenotypes of unsorted samples were inferred by mapping TRB sequences from sorted subsets of the recipient or donor onto unsorted samples of the same recipient. The immuneACCESS repertoire file appears here via TCRdb, limited to in-frame rearrangements. These files lack a portion of the clones; in checked studies, under half of the deficit traces to unresolved V genes, and the cause of the others is not known. The V and J calls and clone size come from that table; D and trimming were worked out from the DNA. Present in this sample are 21,000 or so clones, 65% to 90% of which were seen just once. About 2% of the sample comes from the top ten.

The germline V gene provides CDR1 SGDLS and CDR2 YYNGEE. V and J lose 6 bases and 6 bases, and a span of 18 bases separates them. Inclusive of the bounding cysteine and phenylalanine, the CDR3 is 14 residues long. Just the 42-base CDR3 DNA is kept, in frame starting at base 1. The control group consisted of about a dozen patients who received myeloablative marrow transplants with methotrexate plus a calcineurin inhibitor and who were sampled 1 year after transplant. Peripheral blood and bone marrow mononuclear cells were isolated by Ficoll-Hypaque density centrifugation and cryopreserved. Comments on this clone: Its specific antigen is unknown. No qualities accompany the bases; no much larger clone lies one base away.

The sequence joins TRBV9 to TRBJ1-2, with a weak D call of TRBD1 (5 bases match). The receptor comes from a female patient aged 30 to 40 who received an allogeneic stem cell transplant from an unrelated donor, was CMV-positive, and had acute and chronic GVHD. After a transplant, certain T cells may trace back to the graft donor. The material sequenced was PBMCs, taken 350 to 400 days after allogeneic stem cell transplant with calcineurin inhibitor and methotrexate. For the CDR3, the sequence is CASTPGEGRHGYTF. The DNA sequence follows: TGTGCCAGCACCCCCGGGGAGGGGCGGCATGGCTACACCTTC.